These 31 T cell receptor beta chains were sequenced from one sample in a study of T cell changes during pregnancy in multiple sclerosis. Measured with immunoSEQ multiplex PCR; TCRdb has only the in-frame clones, and not every one. The sample holds around 49,000 clones; about 93% are singletons and the top ten take roughly 0.66%. This material consisted of CD4+ T cells from peripheral blood mononuclear cells, taken after pregnancy. The origin of the receptors is a female donor in good health, enrolled as a control in a pregnancy study.

CDR3 sequence: CASSYGLGAREETQYF. CDR3 DNA sequence: TGTGCCAGCAGTTACGGATTAGGGGCCCGGGAGGAGACCCAGTACTTC. This rearrangement joins TRBV6-5 to TRBJ2-5; a weak D match, TRBD2 (6 bases). The V end lost 2 bases, the J end lost 5 bases, and 18 bases lay between the germline ends. Per germline, CDR1 MNHEY and CDR2 SVGAGI. The CDR3 loop spans 16 amino acids.

The chain carries TRBV28 and TRBJ1-1, with a tentative D call TRBD1 (5 bases). Trimming removed 10 bases from V and 3 bases from J, with 15 bases in between. The CDR3 loop spans 13 amino acids. Germline lookup yields CDR1 MDHEN and CDR2 SYDVKM. The CDR3 loop reads CAISRGKDTEAFF. CDR3 bases: TGTGCCATCTCCCGGGGGAAGGACACTGAAGCTTTCTTT.

The chain combines TRBV6-5 with TRBJ1-3, with D possibly TRBD1 on 5 matching bases. The CDR3 covers 14 residues. Per germline, CDR1 MNHEY and CDR2 SVGAGI. Trimming left V 5 bases short and J 2 bases short, with 10 bases between. The CDR3 protein is CASSPRQPGNTIYF. CDR3 bases: TGTGCCAGCAGTCCTCGACAGCCTGGAAACACCATATATTTT.

This sequence joins TRBV11-1 and TRBJ2-7, with D possibly TRBD1 on 6 matching bases. The V gene's germline CDR1 is SGHAT and CDR2 FQDESV (reference sequence). This CDR3 is built from 14 residues. Trimming took 4 bases from V and 4 from J, leaving 14 bases between them. The CDR3 sequence: CASSSGDTLYEQYF. CDR3 nucleotide sequence: TGTGCCAGCAGCTCAGGGGACACACTATACGAGCAGTACTTC. The whole variable domain, filled in from reference TRBV11-1 and TRBJ2-7, reads EAEVAQSPRYKITEKSQAVAFWCDPISGHATLYWYRQILGQGPELLVQFQDESVVDDSQLPKDRFSAERLKGVDSTLKIQPAELGDSAMYLCASSSGDTLYEQYFGPGTRLTVT.

CDR3 coding DNA: TGTGCCAGCAGTTTCCCAACAGGGGGCCGTGGCTACACCTTC. It specifies CASSFPTGGRGYTF. J is TRBJ1-2 and V is TRBV28; 9 bases are a match to TRBD1. Germline-derived CDR1 and CDR2 are MDHEN and SYDVKM. The CDR3 totals 14 residues. V lost 3 bases to trimming and J lost 7 bases; unmatched junction nucleotides: 6.

The V call is TRBV30, the J call TRBJ2-7, with D tentatively TRBD1 (5 bases). The germline CDR1 and CDR2 sequences are GTSNPN and SVGIG (reference sequence). CDR3 length equals 10 residues. V lost 6 bases and J lost 12, with 15 bases in between. The CDR3 DNA reads as TGTGCCTGTCTAGGGCAGGGTCTGTACTTC. Translated, it gives CACLGQGLYF.

This sequence joins TRBV7-5 and TRBJ1-5; the table gives TRBD1 as D, unverified against the DNA. TRBV7-5 is classified as a pseudogene. This CDR3 is 19 amino acids long. The CDR3 sequence: CARSLGLRRDRVRNQPQHF. The CDR3 region has the DNA TGTGCCAGAAGCTTAGGGTTAAGACGAGACAGGGTTAGGAATCAGCCCCAGCATTTT.

This clone was seen a single time. J is TRBJ2-7 and V is TRBV7-6; D might be TRBD1 (7 bases). The germline gives CDR1 SGHVS, CDR2 FNYEAQ. V lost 5 bases and J 7 bases, leaving 21 bases between the germline ends. The CDR3 is 15 residues long. CDR3 region: CASSTAGLATGEQYF. CDR3 in DNA: TGTGCCAGCAGCACCGCGGGGCTAGCGACAGGGGAGCAGTACTTC.

V and J are TRBV6-6 and TRBJ1-2, with 9 bases matching TRBD1. The length of the CDR3 is 13 residues. V was clipped by 5 bases and J by 6 bases; unmatched bases: 4. Germline CDR1 and CDR2: MNHNY and SVGAGI (reference sequence). DNA for the CDR3: TGTGCCAGCAGTAAGGACAGGGGAGATGGCTACACCTTC. Protein sequence: CASSKDRGDGYTF.

The V and J genes are TRBV6-1 and TRBJ1-4; D perhaps matches TRBD1 (6 bases). CDR3 size: 15 residues. Germline CDR1 reads MNHNS; CDR2 reads SASEGT. V dropped 5 bases and J dropped 5 bases, with 15 bases sitting between them. CDR3 DNA: TGTGCCAGCAGTCCGAAGGGGGGGGCAAATGAAAAACTGTTTTTT. Amino acid sequence: CASSPKGGANEKLFF.

The rearrangement links TRBV19 to TRBJ2-3; 11 bases fit TRBD2. The trim removed 4 bases at V and 2 bases at J, leaving 5 bases unmatched. In germline, CDR1 is LNHDA, CDR2 SQIVND (reference sequence). This CDR3 has 16 residues. Written as DNA, the CDR3 is TGTGCCAGTAGTAACCTAGCGGGGGGATACACAGATACGCAGTATTTT. Protein sequence: CASSNLAGGYTDTQYF.

The rearrangement joins TRBV5-4 to TRBJ2-3; 10 nucleotides align to TRBD2. Per germline, CDR1 SGHNT and CDR2 YYREEE (reference sequence). J lost 6 bases, V lost 4 bases, and 17 bases had no gene match. The CDR3 consists of 18 residues. CDR3 sequence reads: CASSPRKGSGRIEDTQYF. CDR3 nucleotide sequence: TGTGCCAGCAGCCCCCGAAAGGGTAGCGGGAGGATCGAGGATACGCAGTATTTT. Together with reference TRBV5-4 and TRBJ2-3, the CDR3 gives the full variable domain: ETGVTQSPTHLIKTRGQQVTLRCSSQSGHNTVSWYQQALGQGPQFIFQYYREEENGRGNFPPRFSGLQFPNYSSELNVNALELDDSALYLCASSPRKGSGRIEDTQYFGPGTRLTVL.

The chain links TRBV6-5 to TRBJ1-1, with D tentatively TRBD1 (6 bases). The V and J ends lost 8 bases and 7 bases respectively, with 20 bases between them. The CDR3 consists of 14 residues. Germline CDR1 is MNHEY and CDR2 is SVGAGI. CDR3 sequence (DNA): TGTGCCAGCGTCGCGTATACAGGGAGTGGTGAAGCTTTCTTT. Its translation: CASVAYTGSGEAFF.

V usage is TRBV11-1 and J usage is TRBJ2-3; TRBD1 agrees at 8 bases. V lost 5 bases and J lost 1; bases outside the gene matches: 14. In germline, CDR1 is SGHAT, CDR2 FQDESV (reference sequence). This CDR3 region has 18 residues. The CDR3 DNA reads TGTGCCAGCAGCAGTGGCCGACAGGGGTGGAGGGGCACAGATACGCAGTATTTT. This gives the protein CASSSGRQGWRGTDTQYF.

This clone was detected only a few times. The rearrangement uses TRBV30 and TRBJ2-2, with 9 bases that match TRBD1. This CDR3 has 15 amino acids. Looked up from germline, CDR1 is GTSNPN and CDR2 is SVGIG (reference sequence). The V and J ends lost 3 bases and 7 bases, in that order; junction bases with no gene match: 9. DNA of the CDR3: TGTGCCTGGAGGACACAGGGGGCGCGGGGCGGGGAGCTGTTTTTT. Its translation: CAWRTQGARGGELFF.

The chain employs TRBV28 and TRBJ1-1; D might be TRBD1 (5 bases). The CDR3 has 11 residues. Germline V gene sequence: CDR1 MDHEN, CDR2 SYDVKM. Deletions cut 7 bases from V and 8 bases from J, with 11 bases between. CDR3: CASKTTVEAFF. CDR3 bases: TGTGCCAGCAAAACGACAGTCGAAGCTTTCTTT.

This sequence joins TRBV7-2 and TRBJ2-1; TRBD2 aligns across 8 bases. Germline CDR1 and CDR2: SGHTA and FQGNSA. Trimming at V came to 3 bases and at J to 8 bases, leaving 3 bases not matched to a gene. The CDR3 totals 13 residues. The CDR3 protein is CASSLTGGYEQFF. CDR3 in DNA: TGTGCCAGCAGCTTGACGGGGGGGTATGAGCAGTTCTTC.

With regard to this clone: A read error may produce the germline difference seen at one junction end. The genes are TRBV7-7 and TRBJ2-1; D is uncertain. Looked up from germline, CDR1 is SSHAT and CDR2 is FNYEAQ (reference sequence). The CDR3 is made up of 13 amino acids. CDR3 in amino acids: CASSLEQLNEQFF. The CDR3, as DNA: TGTGCTAGCAGCTTAGAACAGCTCAATGAGCAGTTCTTC.

CDR3 sequence reads: CASGASIRGRAGELFF. DNA for the CDR3: TGTGCCAGCGGGGCCTCGATCAGGGGGCGCGCCGGGGAGCTGTTTTTT. The chain links TRBV28 to TRBJ2-2, with TRBD1 identical over 8 bases. Trimming at V came to 8 bases and at J to 6 bases, leaving 14 bases not matched to a gene. Per the germline V gene, CDR1 is MDHEN and CDR2 is SYDVKM. This CDR3 comprises 16 residues.

As regards this clone: The junction and the germline gene differ at one end; a read error may be behind it. The chain employs TRBV7-7 and TRBJ2-1; 7 bases match TRBD2. Per the germline V gene, CDR1 is SSHAT and CDR2 is FNYEAQ (reference sequence). The CDR3 sequence is 13 residues long. CDR3 DNA sequence: TGTGCTAGCAGCTTATCTAGCGGCAATGAGCAGTTCTTC. Translating gives CASSLSSGNEQFF.

J is TRBJ1-3 and V is TRBV19; D not resolved. The V gene's germline CDR1 is LNHDA and CDR2 SQIVND (reference sequence). There are 14 residues in the CDR3. The V and J ends lost 7 bases and 2 bases respectively, with 12 bases between them. The CDR3 reads CASMPGRTGNTIYF. The CDR3 DNA sequence: TGTGCCAGTATGCCGGGAAGAACTGGAAACACCATATATTTT. Drawing the rest from reference TRBV19 and TRBJ1-3, the complete variable domain is DGGITQSPKYLFRKEGQNVTLSCEQNLNHDAMYWYRQDPGQGLRLIYYSQIVNDFQKGDIAEGYSVSREKKESFPLTVTSAQKNPTAFYLCASMPGRTGNTIYFGEGSWLTVV.

This clone was counted once. V and J are TRBV11-3 and TRBJ2-3; possible D gene TRBD1, 6 bases. Germline-derived CDR1 and CDR2 are SGHNT and YENEEA. This CDR3 comprises 13 residues. The V and J ends lost 1 base and 12 bases respectively, with 14 bases between them. The CDR3 sequence is CASSLGPQGFQYF. The CDR3, as DNA: TGTGCCAGCAGCTTAGGTCCCCAGGGGTTCCAGTATTTT.

V and J are TRBV7-3 and TRBJ1-5; D may be TRBD1 (6 bases). V was clipped by 3 bases and J by 4 bases, with 7 bases between them. Germline CDR1 and CDR2: SGHTA and FQGTGA. The CDR3 is 13 amino acids. DNA of the CDR3: TGTGCCAGCAGCTTCCAGGGGAATCAGCCCCAGCATTTT. This encodes CASSFQGNQPQHF.

The CDR3 spells CASSLQGDEQFF. Written as DNA, the CDR3 is TGTGCCAGCAGCTTACAGGGGGATGAGCAGTTCTTC. The rearrangement uses TRBV5-4 and TRBJ2-1; TRBD1 aligns across 8 bases. The germline V gene has CDR1 SGHNT and CDR2 YYREEE (reference sequence). J gave up 8 bases and V 2 bases, and 0 bases lay outside the gene matches. This CDR3 spans 12 amino acids.

V gene TRBV7-9 combines with J gene TRBJ2-7; 9 nucleotides match TRBD1. This CDR3 region has 14 residues. V lost 5 bases, J lost 2 bases, and 4 bases stayed unmatched. Germline loops: CDR1 SEHNR, CDR2 FQNEAQ (reference sequence). The CDR3 loop reads CASSPGQGPYEQYF. The CDR3 DNA is TGTGCCAGCAGCCCGGGACAGGGCCCCTACGAGCAGTACTTC.

The rearrangement uses TRBV28 and TRBJ1-3, with D possibly being TRBD1 (5 bases). The V end lost 7 bases, the J end lost 0 bases, and 19 bases lay between the germline ends. The CDR3 sequence is 17 residues long. Germline CDR1 is MDHEN and CDR2 is SYDVKM. The CDR3 DNA is TGTGCCAGCACCGCAGGGTCCACCATACACTCTGGAAACACCATATATTTT. This codes for CASTAGSTIHSGNTIYF.

The chain is built from TRBV5-4 and TRBJ2-5; D is unresolved. CDR1 and CDR2 (germline): SGHNT, YYREEE (reference sequence). The CDR3 length is 12 residues. Trimming removed 6 bases at V and 4 bases at J, with 10 bases between. CDR3 sequence: CASTGPGETQYF. CDR3 sequence (DNA): TGTGCCAGCACGGGTCCGGGAGAGACCCAGTACTTC.

This CDR3 reads CASRQGRGIDGYTF. CDR3 nucleotides: TGTGCCAGCAGACAGGGGCGCGGGATTGATGGCTACACCTTC. The chain links TRBV2 to TRBJ1-2, with 7 positions matching TRBD1. From germline, CDR1 is SNHLY and CDR2 FYNNEI. After removal of 6 bases from V and 6 bases from J, the junction contained 10 bases not matched to a gene. CDR3 length equals 14 residues.

As DNA, the CDR3 is TGTGCCTGGAGTACTCTATTTGGAGACCTCCACTTT. This translates into CAWSTLFGDLHF. The rearrangement joins TRBV30 to TRBJ1-6; D not certain. The V and J ends lost 2 bases and 15 bases respectively, with 14 bases between them. The CDR3 spans 12 residues. Germline V gene sequence: CDR1 GTSNPN, CDR2 SVGIG (reference sequence).

The J gene is TRBJ2-5, the V gene TRBV7-2, with D perhaps matching TRBD2 (5 bases). The CDR3 sequence is 14 residues long. The V end lost 5 bases, the J end lost 4 bases, and 14 bases lay between the germline ends. Germline lookup yields CDR1 SGHTA and CDR2 FQGNSA. The DNA for the CDR3 is TGTGCCAGCAGCGAAGCGATAGCGCGAGAGACCCAGTACTTC. Translated: CASSEAIARETQYF.

The CDR3 region is CASSNLWTASSYNEQFF. The CDR3 DNA reads TGTGCCAGCAGTAACCTATGGACAGCTAGCTCCTACAATGAGCAGTTCTTC. This chain joins TRBV25-1 and TRBJ2-1, with a tentative D call TRBD1 (6 bases). There are 17 residues in the CDR3. V shed 5 bases and J shed 0 bases, with 17 bases lying between them. Germline V gives CDR1 MGHDK, CDR2 SYGVNS.